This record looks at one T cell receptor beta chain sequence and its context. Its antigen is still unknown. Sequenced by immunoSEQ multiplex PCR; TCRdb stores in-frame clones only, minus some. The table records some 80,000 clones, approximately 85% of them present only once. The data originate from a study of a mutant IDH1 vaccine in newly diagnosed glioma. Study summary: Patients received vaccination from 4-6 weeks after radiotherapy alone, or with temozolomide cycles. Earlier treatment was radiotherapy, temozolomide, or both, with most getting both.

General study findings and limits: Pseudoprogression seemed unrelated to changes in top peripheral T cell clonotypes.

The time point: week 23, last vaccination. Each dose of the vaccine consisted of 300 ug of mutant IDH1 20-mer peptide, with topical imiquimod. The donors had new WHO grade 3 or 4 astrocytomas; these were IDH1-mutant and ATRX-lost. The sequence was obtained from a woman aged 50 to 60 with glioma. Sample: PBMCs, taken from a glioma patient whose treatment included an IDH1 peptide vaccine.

The CDR3 loop reads CSVGSNQPQHF. Written as DNA, the CDR3 is TGCAGTGTGGGTAGCAATCAGCCCCAGCATTTT. The chain couples TRBV20-1 to TRBJ1-5; no clear D. CDR1 is DFQATT and CDR2 is SNEGSKA in the germline V gene (reference sequence). V lost 7 bases, J lost 0 bases, and 4 bases lay in between. The CDR3 contains 11 residues.